This passage covers 10 T cell receptor beta chains from one sample sequenced in a study of CD8 T cells in Susac syndrome. The RNA input was 0.5 to 1 ug, and it was reverse transcribed with random hexamers. In TCRdb, the immunoSEQ multiplex PCR reads were re-called with MiXCR into one record per CDR3 protein. The table shows tens of thousands of distinct CDR3 sequences, with roughly 91% occurring only once. The specimen sequenced was CD8+ T cells from PBMCs. These receptors originate from a human donor with multiple sclerosis.

The chain joins TRBV2 to TRBJ1-1; unclear D gene. Germline-derived CDR1 and CDR2 are SNHLY and FYNNEI. This CDR3 has 13 residues. Deletions cut 6 bases from V and 0 bases from J, with 8 bases between. The CDR3 DNA reads as TGTGCCAGCAGCGAATATATGAACACTGAAGCTTTCTTT. Its protein product is CASSEYMNTEAFF.

V and J are TRBV23-1 and TRBJ2-1; weak D call: TRBD1 (6 bases). Being an ORF, TRBV23-1 has a function that is uncertain. This CDR3 has 17 residues. Deletions cut 2 bases from V and 8 bases from J, with 22 bases between. The CDR3 DNA follows: TGCGCCAGCAGTCAAAAGGACAGCCCTTGGGGGTATGATGAGCAGTTCTTC. It encodes CASSQKDSPWGYDEQFF.

The genes are TRBV27 and TRBJ2-3, with 7 bases identical to TRBD1. The germline V gene encodes CDR1 MNHEY and CDR2 SMNVEV (reference sequence). The CDR3 has 15 residues. With 5 bases clipped from V and 2 bases from J, the junction kept 7 bases outside the gene matches. The CDR3 nucleotides read TGTGCCAGCAGTGCCGGGACAGCTCACACAGATACGCAGTATTTT. Its translation: CASSAGTAHTDTQYF.

The chain links TRBV4-1 to TRBJ2-1, with TRBD2 identical over 13 bases. The CDR3 is made up of 18 amino acids. V was pared by 3 bases and J by 1 base, with 6 bases of the junction left unmatched. CDR1 is MGHRA and CDR2 is YSYEKL in the germline V gene. CDR3 loop: CASSHPGLAGASYNEQFF. The CDR3, as DNA: TGCGCCAGCAGCCACCCCGGACTAGCGGGAGCATCCTACAATGAGCAGTTCTTC.

This clonotype was seen only once. This chain's CDR3 is CASSLALAYEQYF. In DNA, the CDR3 is TGTGCCAGCAGCTTAGCACTAGCGTACGAGCAGTACTTC. The rearrangement links TRBV7-6 to TRBJ2-7; 7 nucleotides line up with TRBD2. The CDR3 is made up of 13 amino acids. Germline V CDR1 and CDR2: SGHVS, FNYEAQ. V dropped 0 bases and J dropped 4; count of bases not matched to a gene: 0.

V gene TRBV28 combines with J gene TRBJ2-3; 11 nucleotides align to TRBD1. Germline lookup yields CDR1 MDHEN and CDR2 SYDVKM. Losses at the gene ends were 6 bases for V and 6 bases for J; bases not matched to a gene: 8. The CDR3 covers 15 residues. The CDR3 region is CASSLGQGAVDTQYF. In nucleotides, the CDR3 is TGTGCCAGCAGCCTAGGACAGGGGGCGGTGGATACGCAGTATTTT.

This clonotype has only a few counts. This sequence joins TRBV6-2 or TRBV6-3 and TRBJ2-4, with D perhaps matching TRBD1 (6 bases). The germline V gene encodes CDR1 MNHEY and CDR2 SVGEGT. The CDR3 extends over 18 amino acids. V was clipped by 0 bases and J by 6 bases, with 21 bases between them. CDR3 sequence reads: CASSYSLDSPSPINIQYF. The CDR3 region has the DNA TGTGCCAGCAGTTACTCCTTGGACAGCCCCTCGCCAATAAACATTCAGTACTTC.

The chain employs TRBV18 and TRBJ2-5; D remains ambiguous. Germline CDR1 reads KGHSH; CDR2 reads LQKENI. V dropped 1 base and J dropped 4 bases, with 4 bases sitting between them. The CDR3 has 12 residues. The CDR3 loop reads CASSPRRETQYF. For the CDR3, the DNA is TGTGCCAGCTCACCACGTCGAGAGACCCAGTACTTC.

This rearrangement joins TRBV12-3 or TRBV12-4 to TRBJ2-2; D may be TRBD2 (6 bases). V lost 3 bases to trimming and J lost 4 bases, with 9 bases between them. This CDR3 region has 14 residues. The CDR3 nucleotides are TGTGCCAGCAGTTTGGAGGGAGGCACCGGGGAGCTGTTTTTT. It translates to CASSLEGGTGELFF.

CDR3 residues: CASRRTGAGPGELFF. CDR3 nucleotide sequence: TGTGCCAGCAGGCGGACAGGGGCTGGACCCGGGGAGCTGTTTTTT. V gene TRBV6-6 combines with J gene TRBJ2-2; 9 bases line up with TRBD1. With V trimmed by 6 bases and J by 6 bases, 8 bases remained unmatched. This CDR3 contains 15 residues. Germline loops: CDR1 MNHNY, CDR2 SVGAGI (reference sequence).